This T cell receptor (beta chain) is from a study of shared clonotypes between healthy human individuals (dated by TCRdb to 2018 to 2021). In terms of the full investigation: A few men and two women, aged 18 to 49 years, made up the cohort. Per donor, three plates each were used for CD4 naive and CD4 memory, two for CD8 naive, and one for CD8 memory. To estimate repertoire size and how much clonotype sharing occurs between individuals, the study deeply sequenced the blood TCR repertoires of several healthy adults. Different laboratories and diverse techniques were used to prepare libraries and sequence TCR repertoires, to increase sequencing depth and limit assay-specific biases. Each donor's leukapheresis produced roughly between roughly 0.94 and 9.5 billion PBMCs. What the research found in general, with its limitations: Sharing across a handful of donors was observed for about 4.8% of naive CD4, 3% to 3.5% of naive CD8, roughly 2.3% of memory CD4, and around 0.44% of memory CD8 clonotypes. Clonotypes shared by all four sorted-subset donors showed higher generation probabilities than non-shared clonotypes. Even with the large sequencing depth, rarefaction of the sorted-subset datasets indicated that sequencing was incomplete. Pairwise subsampling led to the expectation that sequencing depth would affect the degree of clonotype sharing among donors. Sampling was limited to blood, and TCR repertoires in tissue likely differ from TCR repertoires in blood. Larger estimated clonotype richness was generally found for naive subsets than for memory subsets. The genetic and exposure-history diversity represented was limited by the small number of donors.

As to this clone: Its antigen is currently not known. One end of the junction fails to match germline, which may point to a read error.

Healthy HIV-negative adults with no recently reported acute infections or vaccinations were included as donors. All donors were Caucasian adults living in Nashville, Tennessee, USA. Magnetic negative selection was used to enrich CD4+ T cells, after which naive cells were positively selected on CD45RA and the negative fraction became the memory subset. Blood was collected by leukapheresis, and PBMCs were isolated by Ficoll-Histopaque density gradient centrifugation and then cryopreserved in liquid nitrogen vapor phase. Purity and quantity of every magnetically sorted T cell population were checked by analytical flow cytometry. Genomic DNA was isolated from each sorted fraction and quantified by UV absorbance on a Nanodrop 2000c. CDR1 is given as SEHNR and CDR2 as FQNEAQ, both from the germline V gene (reference sequence). CDR3 length: 15 amino acids, cysteine to phenylalanine. This entry keeps only the CDR3 DNA: 45 bases, framed from base 1.

TCR CDR3 regions were amplified from genomic DNA by multiplex PCR using the deep immunoSEQ assay. Extracted genomic DNA from each cell subset was spread evenly across all wells of several immunoSEQ 96-well plates, with each plate serving as a replicate. For sorted subsets, 150 to 250 ng genomic DNA, equal to tens of thousands of T cell genomes, was loaded into each replicate PCR. Purified libraries were measured with a Qubit 3.0 fluorometer, size-checked on a Bioanalyzer 2100, and measured again with the KAPA Library Quantification kit. Each immunoSEQ 96-well plate was sequenced on its own single-read 150-cycle Illumina NextSeq 550 flow cell. The original pipeline was this. Because the immunoSEQ output held only junctional sequences and lacked quality scores, the filtering could not match the filtering applied to full-length reads. To assign V/J genes and CDR3, sequences were annotated against IMGT germline references using PyIR, a Python wrapper for IgBLAST v1.9. Any read was removed if the V/J assignment was weak (E-value above 1e-6), the CDR3 was missing, or the read contained stop codons, out-of-frame junctions, or ambiguous translated residues. V3J clonotypes were defined as sequences sharing an identical inferred V gene, J gene, and CDR3 amino acid sequence. Percentage overlap between repertoires was calculated by dividing the number of shared unique clonotypes by the size of the smaller repertoire. Repertoire richness was assessed with RTK rarefaction, the Chao1 estimator, and Recon v2.1 estimates of unobserved clonotypes. Generation probabilities for all TCRbeta clonotypes obtained by the gDNA method from a few donors were computed using OLGA. The table comes from immuneACCESS by way of TCRdb, which keeps in-frame sequences with V and J called. Part of the clones is missing from these tables; in studies checked, under half for an unresolved V gene and the rest for unknown reasons. From that table come the V and J calls and clone size; the DNA was used to work out D and trimming. This sample has 800,000 to 1,200,000 clones in its table, and about four fifths of those were observed once. Jointly, the top ten make up approximately 0.52% of the sample.

Input material: memory CD4+ T cells from PBMCs. The cell subset or site tag for this specimen amounts to: CD45RA-negative fraction. The chain is assembled from TRBV7-9 and TRBJ2-2; the D gene is not confidently resolved. The sequence derives from a man between 18 and 35 years old in good health. Some clones in this sample may be carry-over from other donors' samples. The CDR3 region: CASSQEARNTGELFF. In nucleotide form, the sequence is TGCGCCAGCAGCCAAGAAGCCAGAAACACCGGGGAGCTGTTTTTT.